This T cell receptor beta chain derives from a study of early T cells in non-severe SARS-CoV-2 infection. The overall study: It was bulk RNA from unsorted whole blood that was sequenced, and the chains were unpaired. Whole-study results and caveats: VDJdb matching, biased toward anti-spike CD8 responses, missed private and CD4 specificities.

CDR1 SEHNR and CDR2 FQNEAQ come from the germline V gene (reference sequence). This CDR3 contains 13 residues. Trimming removed 5 bases from V and 4 bases from J; junction bases left unmatched: 3. Comment on this clonotype: The antigen is unknown.

Separate cDNA molecules each had unique molecular identifiers attached to them. TCRdb fed the 5' RACE reads into MiXCR, producing one record per CDR3 protein. The repertoire holds about 64,000 distinct CDR3 sequences, with less than 15% as singletons. The sequenced sample consisted of whole blood. This TCR was sampled from an adult who was a healthcare worker with PCR-confirmed SARS-CoV-2 infection or an uninfected control (not recorded which). The J gene is TRBJ2-7, the V gene TRBV7-9; 9 bases are a match to TRBD1. CDR3 nucleotides: TGTGCCAGCAGCAGGACAGGGGAGTACGAGCAGTACTTC. It translates to CASSRTGEYEQYF.